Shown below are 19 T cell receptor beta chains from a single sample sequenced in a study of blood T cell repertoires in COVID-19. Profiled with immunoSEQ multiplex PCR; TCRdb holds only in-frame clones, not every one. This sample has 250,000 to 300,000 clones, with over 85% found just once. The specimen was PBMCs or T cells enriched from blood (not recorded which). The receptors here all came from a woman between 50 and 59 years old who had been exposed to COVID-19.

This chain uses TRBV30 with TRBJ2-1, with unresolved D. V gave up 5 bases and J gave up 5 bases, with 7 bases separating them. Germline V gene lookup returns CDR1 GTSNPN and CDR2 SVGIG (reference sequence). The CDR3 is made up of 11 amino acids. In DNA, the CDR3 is TGTGCCTGGGGTAATAACAATGAGCAGTTCTTC. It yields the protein CAWGNNNEQFF.

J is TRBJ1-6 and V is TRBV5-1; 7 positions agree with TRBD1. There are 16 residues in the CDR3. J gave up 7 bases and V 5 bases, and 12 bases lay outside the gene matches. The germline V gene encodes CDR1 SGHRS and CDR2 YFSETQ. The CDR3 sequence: CASRTAYRGRNSPLHF. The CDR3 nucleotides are TGCGCCAGCAGGACTGCCTACAGGGGTCGGAATTCACCCCTCCACTTT. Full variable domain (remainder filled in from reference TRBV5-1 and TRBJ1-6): KAGVTQTPRYLIKTRGQQVTLSCSPISGHRSVSWYQQTPGQGLQFLFEYFSETQRNKGNFPGRFSGRQFSNSRSEMNVSTLELGDSALYLCASRTAYRGRNSPLHFGNGTRLTVT.

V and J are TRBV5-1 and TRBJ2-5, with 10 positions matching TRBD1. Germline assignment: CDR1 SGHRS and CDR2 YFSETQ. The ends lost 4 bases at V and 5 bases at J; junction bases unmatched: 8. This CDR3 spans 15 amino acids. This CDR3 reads CASSGGTGESETQYF. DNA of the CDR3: TGCGCCAGCAGCGGGGGGACAGGGGAATCGGAGACCCAGTACTTC.

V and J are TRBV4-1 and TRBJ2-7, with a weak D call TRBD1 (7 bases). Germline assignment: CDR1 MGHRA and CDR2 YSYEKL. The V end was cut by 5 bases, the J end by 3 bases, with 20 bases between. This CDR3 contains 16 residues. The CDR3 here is CASSTTFRGDNYEQYF. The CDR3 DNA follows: TGCGCCAGCAGCACAACATTCAGGGGGGACAACTACGAGCAGTACTTC.

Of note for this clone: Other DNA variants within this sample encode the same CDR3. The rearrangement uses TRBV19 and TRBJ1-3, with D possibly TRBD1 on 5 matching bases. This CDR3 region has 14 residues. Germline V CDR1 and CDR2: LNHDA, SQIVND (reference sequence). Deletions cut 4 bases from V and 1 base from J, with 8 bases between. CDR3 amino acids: CASSSTGSGNTIYF. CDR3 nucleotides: TGTGCCAGTAGTAGCACAGGTTCTGGAAACACCATATATTTT.

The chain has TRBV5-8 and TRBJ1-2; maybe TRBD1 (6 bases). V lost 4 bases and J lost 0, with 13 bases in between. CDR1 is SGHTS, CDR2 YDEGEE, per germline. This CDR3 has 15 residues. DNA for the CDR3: TGTGCCAGCAGCCCAATACAGGGTCCTAACTATGGCTACACCTTC. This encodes CASSPIQGPNYGYTF.

The chain's CDR3 is CASGSGQNYEQYF. CDR3 coding DNA: TGTGCCAGCGGGTCAGGGCAGAACTACGAGCAGTACTTC. The chain combines TRBV7-6 with TRBJ2-7; D is possibly TRBD1 (5 bases). Germline V gene data show CDR1 as SGHVS and CDR2 as FNYEAQ. This CDR3 comprises 13 residues. V was shortened by 8 bases and J by 3 bases, with 14 bases between the two germline ends. The variable domain in full, with the rest retrieved from reference TRBV7-6 and TRBJ2-7, is GAGVSQSPRYKVTKRGQDVALRCDPISGHVSLYWYRQALGQGPEFLTYFNYEAQQDKSGLPNDRFSAERPEGSISTLTIQRTEQRDSAMYRCASGSGQNYEQYFGPGTRLTVT.

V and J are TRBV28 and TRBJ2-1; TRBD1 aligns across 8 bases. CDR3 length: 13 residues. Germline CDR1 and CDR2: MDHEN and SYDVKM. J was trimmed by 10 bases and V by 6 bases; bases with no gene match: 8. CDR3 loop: CASRRGQGYEQFF. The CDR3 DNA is TGTGCCAGCAGAAGAGGACAGGGATACGAGCAGTTCTTC.

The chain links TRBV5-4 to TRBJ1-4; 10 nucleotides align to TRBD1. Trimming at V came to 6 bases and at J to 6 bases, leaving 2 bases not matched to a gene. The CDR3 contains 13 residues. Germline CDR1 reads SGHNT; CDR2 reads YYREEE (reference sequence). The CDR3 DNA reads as TGTGCCAGCAACGGACAGGGGGATGAAAAACTGTTTTTT. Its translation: CASNGQGDEKLFF.

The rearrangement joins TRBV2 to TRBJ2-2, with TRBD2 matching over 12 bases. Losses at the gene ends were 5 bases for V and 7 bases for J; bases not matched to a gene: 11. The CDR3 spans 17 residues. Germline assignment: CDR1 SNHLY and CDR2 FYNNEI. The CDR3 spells CASSPWASGGAIGELFF. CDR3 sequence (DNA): TGTGCCAGCAGTCCGTGGGCTAGCGGGGGGGCCATCGGGGAGCTGTTTTTT. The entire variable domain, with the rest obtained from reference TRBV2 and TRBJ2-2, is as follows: EPEVTQTPSHQVTQMGQEVILRCVPISNHLYFYWYRQILGQKVEFLVSFYNNEISEKSEIFDDQFSVERPDGSNFTLKIRSTKLEDSAMYFCASSPWASGGAIGELFFGEGSRLTVL.

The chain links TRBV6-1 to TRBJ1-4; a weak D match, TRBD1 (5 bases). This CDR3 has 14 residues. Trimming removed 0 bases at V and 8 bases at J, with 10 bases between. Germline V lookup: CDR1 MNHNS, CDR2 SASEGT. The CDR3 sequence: CASSEAGLGEKLFF. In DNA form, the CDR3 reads TGTGCCAGCAGTGAAGCGGGACTCGGGGAAAAACTGTTTTTT.

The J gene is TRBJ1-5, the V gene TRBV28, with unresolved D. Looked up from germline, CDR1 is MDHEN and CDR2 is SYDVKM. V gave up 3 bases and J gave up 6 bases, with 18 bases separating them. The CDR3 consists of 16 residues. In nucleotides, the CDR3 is TGTGCCAGCAGTTTGTACGGAGGGTATCCACCTCAGCCCCAGCATTTT. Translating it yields CASSLYGGYPPQPQHF. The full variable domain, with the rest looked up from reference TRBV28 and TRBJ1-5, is DVKVTQSSRYLVKRTGEKVFLECVQDMDHENMFWYRQDPGLGLRLIYFSYDVKMKEKGDIPEGYSVSREKKERFSLILESASTNQTSMYLCASSLYGGYPPQPQHFGDGTRLSIL.

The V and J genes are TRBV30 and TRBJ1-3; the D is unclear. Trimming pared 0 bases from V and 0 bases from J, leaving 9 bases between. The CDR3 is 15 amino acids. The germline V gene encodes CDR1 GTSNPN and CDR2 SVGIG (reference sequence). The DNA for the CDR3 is TGTGCCTGGAGTGTACGTGGAGGCTCTGGAAACACCATATATTTT. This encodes CAWSVRGGSGNTIYF.

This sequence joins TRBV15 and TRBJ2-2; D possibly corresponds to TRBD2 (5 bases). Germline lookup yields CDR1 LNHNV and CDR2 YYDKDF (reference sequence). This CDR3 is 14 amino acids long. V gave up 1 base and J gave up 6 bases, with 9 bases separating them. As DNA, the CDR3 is TGTGCCACCAGCAGAGCCGAGAGGGCCGGGGAGCTGTTTTTT. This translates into CATSRAERAGELFF.

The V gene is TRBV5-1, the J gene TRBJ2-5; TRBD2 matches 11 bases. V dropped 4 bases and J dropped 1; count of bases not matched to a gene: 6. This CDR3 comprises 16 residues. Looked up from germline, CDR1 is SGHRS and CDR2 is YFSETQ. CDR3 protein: CASSLLAGDLQETQYF. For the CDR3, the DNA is TGCGCCAGCAGCCTACTAGCGGGGGACCTCCAAGAGACCCAGTACTTC.

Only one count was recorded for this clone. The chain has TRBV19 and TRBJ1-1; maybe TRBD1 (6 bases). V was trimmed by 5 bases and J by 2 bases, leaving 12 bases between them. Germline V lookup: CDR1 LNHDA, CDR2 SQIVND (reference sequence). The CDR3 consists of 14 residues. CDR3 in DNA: TGTGCCAGTAGTCGTACAGGGACCAACACTGAAGCTTTCTTT. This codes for CASSRTGTNTEAFF.

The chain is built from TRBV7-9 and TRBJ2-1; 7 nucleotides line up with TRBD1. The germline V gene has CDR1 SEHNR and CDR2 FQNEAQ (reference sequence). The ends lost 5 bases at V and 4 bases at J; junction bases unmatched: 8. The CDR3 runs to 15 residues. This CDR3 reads CASSPEGQFYNEQFF. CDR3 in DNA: TGTGCCAGCAGCCCAGAGGGACAGTTTTACAATGAGCAGTTCTTC.

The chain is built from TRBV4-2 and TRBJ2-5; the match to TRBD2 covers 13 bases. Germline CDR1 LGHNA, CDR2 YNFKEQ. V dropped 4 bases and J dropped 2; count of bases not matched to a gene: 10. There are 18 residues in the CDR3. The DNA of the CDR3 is TGTGCCAGCAGCCTCAGACTAGCGGGGGGACTACGACAAGAGACCCAGTACTTC. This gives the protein CASSLRLAGGLRQETQYF.

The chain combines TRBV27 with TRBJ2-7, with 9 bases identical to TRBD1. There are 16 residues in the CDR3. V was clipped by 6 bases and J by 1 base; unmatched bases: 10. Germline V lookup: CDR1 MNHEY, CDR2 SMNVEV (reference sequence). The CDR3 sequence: CASSRSRGQGSYEQYF. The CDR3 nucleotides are TGTGCCAGCAGCCGCTCCCGGGGACAGGGATCCTACGAGCAGTACTTC.